The 24 T cell receptor beta chains reported below all come from one sample, sequenced in a study of blood T cell repertoires in COVID-19 (dated by TCRdb to the early 2020s). The library was prepared using the immunoSEQ multiplex PCR assay. Sourced from immuneACCESS, this table was stored by TCRdb with only in-frame sequences that have V and J called. A share of the clones is absent; for the studies checked, an unresolved V gene accounts for under half, and the remainder has no known explanation. This sample comprises 200,000 to 250,000 clones, roughly 80% of them detected only once. The ten largest clones add up to 15% to 20% of the sample. The specimen was peripheral blood. The source of these receptors is a woman aged 80 or older with active or convalescent COVID-19.

This sequence joins TRBV19 and TRBJ1-1; the D gene is possibly TRBD1 (6 bases). Germline V gene lookup returns CDR1 LNHDA and CDR2 SQIVND (reference sequence). The CDR3 totals 15 residues. Trimming removed 5 bases from V and 1 base from J, with 14 bases in between. The chain's CDR3 is CASSRPGHKNTEAFF. The CDR3 coding sequence is TGTGCCAGTAGTCGACCGGGACATAAGAACACTGAAGCTTTCTTT. Supplemented by reference TRBV19 and TRBJ1-1, the full variable domain reads DGGITQSPKYLFRKEGQNVTLSCEQNLNHDAMYWYRQDPGQGLRLIYYSQIVNDFQKGDIAEGYSVSREKKESFPLTVTSAQKNPTAFYLCASSRPGHKNTEAFFGQGTRLTVV.

This chain uses TRBV5-1 with TRBJ1-5; D is undetermined. Germline lookup yields CDR1 SGHRS and CDR2 YFSETQ. The CDR3 runs 15 residues. V lost 4 bases to trimming and J lost 0 bases, with 11 bases between them. This CDR3 reads CASSMGGNSNQPQHF. The CDR3 bases are TGCGCCAGCAGCATGGGCGGCAATAGCAATCAGCCCCAGCATTTT.

The chain uses TRBV29-1 and TRBJ1-2; TRBD1 might be the D (5 bases). The CDR3 is 13 residues long. Trimming took 0 bases from V and 7 from J, leaving 12 bases between them. Germline V CDR1 and CDR2: SQVTM, ANQGSEA. The CDR3 spells CSVEDPGEGGYTF. The CDR3 DNA reads TGCAGCGTTGAAGATCCGGGGGAGGGTGGCTACACCTTC.

This chain joins TRBV15 and TRBJ2-7; TRBD1 agrees at 9 bases. CDR3 length: 14 amino acids. From germline, CDR1 is LNHNV and CDR2 YYDKDF (reference sequence). V lost 4 bases to trimming and J lost 4 bases; unmatched junction nucleotides: 5. DNA for the CDR3: TGTGCCACCAGCACAAGACAGGGGGGTTACGAGCAGTACTTC. Translated: CATSTRQGGYEQYF.

The CDR3 region is CASSYRTGGNTGELFF. CDR3 nucleotide sequence: TGTGCCAGCAGTTACAGGACAGGGGGAAACACCGGGGAGCTGTTTTTT. The chain carries TRBV6-6 and TRBJ2-2, with 10 bases that match TRBD1. From germline, CDR1 is MNHNY and CDR2 SVGAGI (reference sequence). V shed 2 bases, J shed 2 bases, and the junction held 2 bases outside the gene matches. There are 16 residues in the CDR3.

This chain uses TRBV24-1 with TRBJ2-2; tentatively, D is TRBD1 (5 bases). Germline values: CDR1 KGHDR, CDR2 SFDVKD. The CDR3 has 20 residues. V was pared by 2 bases and J by 3 bases, with 24 bases between. The CDR3: CATSDYDAGGQGHYTGELFF. Here the CDR3 DNA reads TGTGCCACCAGTGATTATGACGCCGGTGGGCAGGGCCATTACACCGGGGAGCTGTTTTTT.

This chain connects TRBV3-1 (or the pseudogene TRBV3-2) to TRBJ2-1, with TRBD2 matching over 14 bases. Unmatched junction bases numbered 5, after V lost 7 bases and J lost 0 bases. The germline CDR1 and CDR2 sequences are LGHDT and YNNKEL (reference sequence). This CDR3 is 17 amino acids long. DNA of the CDR3: TGTGCCAGCACCCGGACTAGCGGGAGGAGCTCCTACAATGAGCAGTTCTTC. This codes for CASTRTSGRSSYNEQFF.

The table lists this clone with a few counts. The sample holds other DNA sequences that translate to the same CDR3. J is TRBJ1-1 and V is TRBV7-2; D not resolved. Germline values: CDR1 SGHTA, CDR2 FQGNSA. V lost 2 bases to trimming and J lost 1 base, with 5 bases between them. The CDR3 runs 13 residues. CDR3 in DNA: TGTGCCAGCAGCTTACGACAGAACACTGAAGCTTTCTTT. Translated, it gives CASSLRQNTEAFF.

The chain has TRBV3-1 (or the pseudogene TRBV3-2) and TRBJ1-5, with D uncertain. This CDR3 has 11 amino acids. Trimming took 4 bases from V and 11 from J, leaving 9 bases between them. Germline V gene sequence: CDR1 LGHDT, CDR2 YNNKEL (reference sequence). The CDR3 protein is CASSLQRAQHF. The CDR3, as DNA: TGTGCCAGCAGCCTACAGCGGGCCCAGCATTTT.

The chain combines TRBV5-6 with TRBJ2-7; TRBD1 matches 7 bases. J lost 2 bases, V lost 2 bases, and 4 bases had no gene match. The CDR3 loop spans 14 amino acids. CDR1 and CDR2 (germline): SGHDT, YYEEEE. The CDR3, as DNA: TGTGCCAGCAGCTTCCTAGGACAGGCCTACGAGCAGTACTTC. The encoded protein is CASSFLGQAYEQYF.

V usage is TRBV2 and J usage is TRBJ1-3; D is possibly TRBD1 (5 bases). The germline V gene encodes CDR1 SNHLY and CDR2 FYNNEI. The CDR3 runs 14 residues. With 7 bases removed from V and 1 base from J, the gap between germline ends came to 11 bases. DNA for the CDR3: TGTGCCAGCAAGAATCGGGGGTCTGGAAACACCATATATTTT. Amino acid sequence: CASKNRGSGNTIYF.

This clone has just a few counts. This chain connects TRBV7-8 to TRBJ2-7, with 7 bases lining up with TRBD1. V was pared by 2 bases and J by 6 bases, with 4 bases of the junction left unmatched. The CDR3 sequence is 13 residues long. Germline V lookup: CDR1 SGHVS, CDR2 FQNEAQ. Here the CDR3 DNA reads TGTGCCAGCAGCTTAAGGGGGCTAGCCGAGCAGTACTTC. Its protein product is CASSLRGLAEQYF.

V and J are TRBV6-6 and TRBJ1-2, with D maybe TRBD1 (6 bases). This CDR3 has 14 residues. Trimming took 4 bases from V and 2 from J, leaving 11 bases between them. Germline CDR1 MNHNY, CDR2 SVGAGI (reference sequence). CDR3: CASSSVTGNYGYTF. CDR3 nucleotides: TGTGCCAGCAGTTCCGTGACAGGAAACTATGGCTACACCTTC.

This clone was seen a single time. The chain uses TRBV7-6 and TRBJ2-7, with TRBD2 as a possible D gene (6 bases). Between the trimmed V and J ends, which lost 5 bases and 0 bases, there was a span of 14 bases. The CDR3 totals 15 residues. In germline, CDR1 is SGHVS, CDR2 FNYEAQ. The CDR3 region has the DNA TGTGCCAGCAGCCGGGGACTGACCAACTCCTACGAGCAGTACTTC. As protein: CASSRGLTNSYEQYF.

The V and J genes are TRBV11-3 and TRBJ1-2; 7 positions agree with TRBD1. This CDR3 has 14 amino acids. J gave up 2 bases and V 5 bases, and 5 bases lay outside the gene matches. From germline, CDR1 is SGHNT and CDR2 YENEEA. The CDR3 nucleotides read TGTGCCAGCAGCCGCAGGGACAGCAACTATGGCTACACCTTC. Its protein product is CASSRRDSNYGYTF.

V is TRBV9 and J is TRBJ2-1; no reliable D call. V was shortened by 0 bases and J by 1 base, with 8 bases between the two germline ends. Germline values: CDR1 SGDLS, CDR2 YYNGEE. CDR3 length: 15 amino acids. The CDR3 nucleotides read TGTGCCAGCAGCGTAGTGGCAGGATCCTACAATGAGCAGTTCTTC. Amino acids: CASSVVAGSYNEQFF.

The chain couples TRBV28 to TRBJ2-5, with 8 bases fitting TRBD2. CDR1 is MDHEN and CDR2 is SYDVKM in the germline V gene. The CDR3 is made up of 14 amino acids. V was pared by 7 bases and J by 5 bases, with 9 bases of the junction left unmatched. The CDR3 loop is CASTIRGGQETQYF. Here the CDR3 DNA reads TGTGCCAGCACTATCCGGGGGGGCCAGGAGACCCAGTACTTC. The full variable domain, rest sourced from reference TRBV28 and TRBJ2-5, is DVKVTQSSRYLVKRTGEKVFLECVQDMDHENMFWYRQDPGLGLRLIYFSYDVKMKEKGDIPEGYSVSREKKERFSLILESASTNQTSMYLCASTIRGGQETQYFGPGTRLLVL.

The V gene is TRBV6-5, the J gene TRBJ2-7; 11 positions agree with TRBD2. Germline V CDR1 and CDR2: MNHEY, SVGAGI. V was pared by 2 bases and J by 6 bases, with 6 bases of the junction left unmatched. This CDR3 is 15 amino acids long. CDR3 DNA sequence: TGTGCCAGCAGTTACCGACTAGCGGGGACAGGCGAGCAGTACTTC. It encodes CASSYRLAGTGEQYF.

The V gene is TRBV5-4, the J gene TRBJ2-5; 9 positions match TRBD1. Germline V gene sequence: CDR1 SGHNT, CDR2 YYREEE (reference sequence). The length of the CDR3 is 15 residues. Unmatched junction bases numbered 4, after V lost 0 bases and J lost 4 bases. CDR3 sequence: CASSLGQGGGETQYF. CDR3 coding DNA: TGTGCCAGCAGCTTGGGACAGGGGGGCGGAGAGACCCAGTACTTC.

The CDR3 region has the DNA TGTGCCAGCAGCCTAGCGGGGGTTTCTGGAAACACCATATATTTT. Its protein product is CASSLAGVSGNTIYF. J is TRBJ1-3 and V is TRBV11-2, with a tentative D call TRBD1 (5 bases). CDR1 SGHAT and CDR2 FQNNGV come from the germline V gene. The CDR3 sequence is 15 residues long. Trimming removed 5 bases from V and 1 base from J, with 12 bases in between.

This rearrangement joins TRBV5-6 to TRBJ1-1, with no clear D. Germline assignment: CDR1 SGHDT and CDR2 YYEEEE. The V end lost 0 bases, the J end lost 4 bases, and 13 bases lay between the germline ends. CDR3 length equals 15 residues. CDR3 sequence: CASSLDGRVFTEAFF. The CDR3 nucleotides are TGTGCCAGCAGCTTGGACGGTCGGGTATTCACTGAAGCTTTCTTT.

V gene TRBV7-3 combines with J gene TRBJ2-3, with 12 bases matching TRBD2. Looked up from germline, CDR1 is SGHTA and CDR2 is FQGTGA. The V gene end was trimmed by 5 bases and the J gene end by 6 bases; junction bases not matched to a gene: 3. The CDR3 spans 14 residues. The CDR3 protein is CASSPGLAGDTQYF. In nucleotides, the CDR3 is TGTGCCAGCAGCCCTGGACTAGCGGGGGATACGCAGTATTTT.

The gene calls are TRBV18 and TRBJ1-5, with 9 bases identical to TRBD1. Looked up from germline, CDR1 is KGHSH and CDR2 is LQKENI. Germline trimming cut 6 bases from V and 4 bases from J; bases unmatched to any gene: 19. CDR3 size: 19 residues. Here the CDR3 reads CASSFPELAETGGNQPQHF. CDR3 nucleotide sequence: TGTGCCAGCTCCTTTCCGGAGTTAGCCGAGACAGGGGGGAATCAGCCCCAGCATTTT.

The chain has TRBV5-4 and TRBJ2-3; D may be TRBD2 (7 bases). This CDR3 has 15 amino acids. Germline V lookup: CDR1 SGHNT, CDR2 YYREEE (reference sequence). Trimming pared 5 bases from V and 5 bases from J, leaving 18 bases between. The CDR3 bases are TGTGCCAGCAGACGTGGGGGGGGCCGAGGAGATACGCAGTATTTT. Residues: CASRRGGGRGDTQYF.